Each of the 21 T cell receptor beta chains below was sequenced from the same sample in a study of blood T cells in healthy people across ages. A sample-barcoded 5' primer and a J-beta primer mix were used in a second PCR of roughly 7 to 11 cycles. Using its own MiXCR run on the 5' RACE reads, TCRdb lists one record per CDR3 protein. Of roughly 560,000 distinct CDR3 sequences in the sample, about 25% are singletons; the top ten hold around 10%. A further study also used this sample, focusing on T cells of mothers and their children.

The source material was blood. Receptors were obtained from a boy younger than 18 in good health.

The chain employs TRBV5-1 and TRBJ2-3; D possibly corresponds to TRBD1 (6 bases). V shed 7 bases and J shed 4 bases, with 16 bases lying between them. CDR1 is SGHRS, CDR2 YFSETQ, per germline. The CDR3 consists of 14 residues. The CDR3: CASWWGLGADTQYF. Here the CDR3 DNA reads TGCGCCAGCTGGTGGGGGCTCGGCGCAGATACGCAGTATTTT.

The CDR3 spells CASSTPGQGDEQYF. The CDR3 nucleotides are TGTGCCAGCAGCACGCCGGGACAGGGTGACGAGCAGTACTTC. The genes are TRBV11-2 and TRBJ2-5; 9 nucleotides match TRBD1. Near its end, the DNA agrees better with TRBJ2-7, so the J call may be wrong. This CDR3 region has 14 residues. CDR1 SGHAT and CDR2 FQNNGV come from the germline V gene.

This chain links TRBV29-1 with TRBJ2-5; 7 nucleotides match TRBD1. The DNA matches TRBJ2-7 better at its end, which makes the J call doubtful. Germline V gene lookup returns CDR1 SQVTM and CDR2 ANQGSEA. The CDR3 runs 11 residues. The CDR3 region has the DNA TGCAGCGTGGACAGGTCCAACGAGCAGTACTTC. Translated: CSVDRSNEQYF.

V and J are TRBV20-1 and TRBJ2-7; 9 bases match TRBD2. The germline V gene has CDR1 DFQATT and CDR2 SNEGSKA (reference sequence). This CDR3 comprises 15 residues. J gave up 2 bases and V 3 bases, and 8 bases lay outside the gene matches. CDR3 sequence (DNA): TGCAGTGCTAGTAGCGGGAGATCTTACACCTACGAGCAGTACTTC. The encoded protein is CSASSGRSYTYEQYF.

This clonotype was detected a few times. V is TRBV7-3 and J is TRBJ2-3; no reliable D call. Germline V gene data show CDR1 as SGHTA and CDR2 as FQGTGA. V lost 4 bases to trimming and J lost 7 bases, with 12 bases between them. The CDR3 runs 13 residues. The CDR3 is CASSSRHSNTQYF. DNA of the CDR3: TGTGCCAGCAGCTCCCGACACAGCAATACGCAGTATTTT.

This clonotype was observed a few times. The chain is built from TRBV19 and TRBJ1-1; 9 nucleotides match TRBD1. Germline V lookup: CDR1 LNHDA, CDR2 SQIVND (reference sequence). V trimming: 11 bases; J trimming: 10 bases; junction bases outside the gene matches: 14. The CDR3 has 13 amino acids. For the CDR3, the DNA is TGTGCCTCCAAAGGGACAGGGAGGCTCCGAGCTTTCTTT. Translating gives CASKGTGRLRAFF.

This chain uses TRBV12-3 or TRBV12-4 with TRBJ2-3; D remains unclear. The germline V and J ends were trimmed by 1 base and 13 bases, with 18 bases remaining between them. The CDR3 has 14 residues. This CDR3 reads CASSLGLSTDAEYF. CDR3 bases: TGTGCCAGCAGTTTAGGACTTAGCACAGATGCGGAGTATTTT.

This clonotype was seen a few times. The chain employs TRBV29-1 and TRBJ2-5; the D is unclear. The CDR3 is made up of 10 amino acids. Looked up from germline, CDR1 is SQVTM and CDR2 is ANQGSEA. V lost 7 bases and J 1 base, leaving 4 bases between the germline ends. The CDR3 is CSGLQETQYF. The CDR3, as DNA: TGCAGCGGACTCCAAGAGACCCAGTACTTC. The full variable domain, rest sourced from reference TRBV29-1 and TRBJ2-5, is SAVISQKPSRDICQRGTSLTIQCQVDSQVTMMFWYRQQPGQSLTLIATANQGSEATYESGFVIDKFPISRPNLTFSTLTVSNMSPEDSSIYLCSGLQETQYFGPGTRLLVL.

The chain combines TRBV7-8 with TRBJ2-3; 9 positions agree with TRBD2. From germline, CDR1 is SGHVS and CDR2 FQNEAQ. This CDR3 is 16 amino acids long. Unmatched junction bases numbered 10, after V lost 5 bases and J lost 4 bases. CDR3 DNA: TGTGCCAGCAGCCTATTGCGGGGGGGCGTCGCAGATACGCAGTATTTT. Its protein product is CASSLLRGGVADTQYF.

The rearrangement uses TRBV7-2 and TRBJ1-1, with TRBD1 matching 10 bases. Germline loops: CDR1 SGHTA, CDR2 FQGNSA. This CDR3 contains 14 residues. J was trimmed by 3 bases and V by 5 bases; bases with no gene match: 3. CDR3 residues: CASSPDRGYTEAFF. CDR3 DNA sequence: TGTGCCAGCAGCCCGGACAGGGGGTACACTGAAGCTTTCTTT.

This clonotype appeared a single time. This chain connects TRBV20-1 to TRBJ2-1, with 9 bases fitting TRBD1. The V gene's germline CDR1 is DFQATT and CDR2 SNEGSKA (reference sequence). CDR3 length: 13 amino acids. The J segment lost 5 bases and the V segment lost 5 bases, leaving 4 bases of the junction unmatched. The CDR3 reads CSASDRGNNEQFF. CDR3 sequence (DNA): TGCAGTGCTTCTGACAGGGGGAACAATGAGCAGTTCTTC.

V and J are TRBV12-3 or TRBV12-4 and TRBJ2-5; TRBD2 matches 7 bases. The J call is doubtful: the DNA matches TRBJ2-7 better. This CDR3 contains 15 residues. This chain's CDR3 is CASSFGGRSSYEQYF. The CDR3 nucleotides are TGTGCCAGCAGTTTTGGCGGGAGAAGCTCCTACGAGCAGTACTTC.

Many counts were recorded for this clonotype. The chain has TRBV7-9 and TRBJ1-4; D gene ambiguous. V was cut by 5 bases and J by 10 bases, with 14 bases left in between. This CDR3 has 13 amino acids. Germline V gene lookup returns CDR1 SEHNR and CDR2 FQNEAQ (reference sequence). The CDR3 bases are TGTGCCAGCAGCAAGGGCCAGGCGCCAAAACTGTTTTTT. The encoded protein is CASSKGQAPKLFF.

The CDR3 DNA reads TGTGCCAGCTCCGGGACAGGGGCCCGAGAGCAGTACTTC. Translating it yields CASSGTGAREQYF. The gene calls are TRBV28 and TRBJ2-7; 10 nucleotides line up with TRBD1. This CDR3 spans 13 amino acids. Looked up from germline, CDR1 is MDHEN and CDR2 is SYDVKM. Unmatched junction bases numbered 8, after V lost 8 bases and J lost 7 bases. The full variable domain, completed using reference TRBV28 and TRBJ2-7, is DVKVTQSSRYLVKRTGEKVFLECVQDMDHENMFWYRQDPGLGLRLIYFSYDVKMKEKGDIPEGYSVSREKKERFSLILESASTNQTSMYLCASSGTGAREQYFGPGTRLTVT.

CDR3 sequence reads: CASSGGGPNSNQPQHF. The DNA of the CDR3 is TGTGCCAGCAGCGGGGGGGGCCCTAATAGCAATCAGCCCCAGCATTTT. The chain is built from TRBV9 and TRBJ1-5, with a tentative D call TRBD1 (6 bases). V was shortened by 3 bases and J by 0 bases, with 13 bases between the two germline ends. This CDR3 is 16 amino acids long. Germline assignment: CDR1 SGDLS and CDR2 YYNGEE.

In this sample, this clonotype turned up many times. The rearrangement uses TRBV29-1 and TRBJ2-6; 8 bases map to TRBD1. CDR1 and CDR2 from the germline V gene are SQVTM and ANQGSEA. The CDR3 has 19 amino acids. V was clipped by 2 bases and J by 0 bases; unmatched bases: 12. CDR3 in DNA: TGCAGCGTTGAAAAACAACCGGGACAGGCGACCTCTGGGGCCAACGTCCTGACTTTC. This gives the protein CSVEKQPGQATSGANVLTF.

As to this clonotype: The missing conserved phenylalanine or tryptophan at the end of this CDR3 makes a read error likely. This chain joins TRBV19 and TRBJ2-1, with TRBD2 matching over 13 bases. The tail of the sequence fits TRBJ2-5 better, so the J call may be wrong. This CDR3 is 16 amino acids long. Looked up from germline, CDR1 is LNHDA and CDR2 is SQIVND (reference sequence). The CDR3 nucleotides are TGTGCCAGTAGTTGGGCGACTAGCGGGGGGCTTGAGACCCAGTACCTC. Translating it yields CASSWATSGGLETQYL.

This clonotype was detected only a few times. The chain couples TRBV20-1 to TRBJ2-5, with TRBD2 identical over 8 bases. With 0 bases clipped from V and 3 bases from J, the junction kept 6 bases outside the gene matches. The CDR3 totals 15 residues. The germline V gene has CDR1 DFQATT and CDR2 SNEGSKA (reference sequence). DNA of the CDR3: TGCAGTGCTAGAGACCCCAGCGGGAGAGAAGAGACCCAGTACTTC. It codes for CSARDPSGREETQYF.

The chain is built from TRBV27 and TRBJ2-7, with 8 bases identical to TRBD1. CDR3 length: 13 amino acids. Germline CDR1 and CDR2: MNHEY and SMNVEV (reference sequence). The junction had 6 bases not matched to a gene; V was cut back by 5 bases and J by 6 bases. The CDR3 here is CASSPATGAEQYF. The CDR3 DNA follows: TGTGCCAGCAGTCCCGCGACAGGGGCCGAGCAGTACTTC.

This clonotype was observed at least ten times. The chain recombines TRBV12-3 or TRBV12-4 with TRBJ2-5; a possible D gene is TRBD2 (6 bases). Trimming left V 5 bases short and J 4 bases short, with 14 bases between. CDR3 size: 14 residues. The CDR3 here is CASSLGGSGETQYF. CDR3 DNA: TGTGCCAGCAGTCTGGGGGGATCTGGAGAGACCCAGTACTTC.

The sample holds many counts of this clonotype. This chain joins TRBV6-4 and TRBJ2-1, with 11 bases identical to TRBD1. This CDR3 has 14 residues. Trimming at V came to 2 bases and at J to 6 bases, leaving 0 bases not matched to a gene. The germline gives CDR1 MRHNA, CDR2 SNTAGT. The CDR3 region is CASSDGTGGNEQFF. The CDR3 coding sequence is TGTGCCAGCAGTGACGGGACAGGGGGCAATGAGCAGTTCTTC.